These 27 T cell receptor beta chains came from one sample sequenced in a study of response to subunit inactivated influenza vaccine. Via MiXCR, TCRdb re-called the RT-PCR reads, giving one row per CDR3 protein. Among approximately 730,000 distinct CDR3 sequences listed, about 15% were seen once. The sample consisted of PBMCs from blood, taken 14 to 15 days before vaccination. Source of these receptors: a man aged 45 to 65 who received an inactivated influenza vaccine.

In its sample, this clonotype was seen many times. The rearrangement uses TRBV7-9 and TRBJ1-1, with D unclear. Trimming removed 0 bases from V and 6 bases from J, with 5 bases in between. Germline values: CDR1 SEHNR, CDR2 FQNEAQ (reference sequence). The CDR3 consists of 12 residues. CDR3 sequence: CASSLARPEAFF. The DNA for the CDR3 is TGTGCCAGCAGCTTAGCCAGGCCTGAAGCTTTCTTT.

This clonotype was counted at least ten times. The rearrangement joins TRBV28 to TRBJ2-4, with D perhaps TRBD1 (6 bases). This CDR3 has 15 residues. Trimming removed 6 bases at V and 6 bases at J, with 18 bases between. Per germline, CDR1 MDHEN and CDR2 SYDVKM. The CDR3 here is CASRTDSGVVNIQYF. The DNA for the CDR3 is TGTGCCAGCAGGACTGACTCAGGGGTAGTAAACATTCAGTACTTC.

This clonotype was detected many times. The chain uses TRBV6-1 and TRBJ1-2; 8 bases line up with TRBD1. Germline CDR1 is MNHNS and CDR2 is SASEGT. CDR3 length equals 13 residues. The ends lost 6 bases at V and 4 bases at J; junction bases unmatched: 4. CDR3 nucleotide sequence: TGTGCCAGCAGCAGGGGGCTCGGCTATGGCTACACCTTC. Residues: CASSRGLGYGYTF.

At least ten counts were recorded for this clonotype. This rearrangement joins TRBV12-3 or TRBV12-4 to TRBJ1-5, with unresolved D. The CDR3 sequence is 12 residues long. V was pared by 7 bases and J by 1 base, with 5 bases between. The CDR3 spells CASKGSNQPQHF. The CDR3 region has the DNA TGTGCCAGCAAAGGGAGCAATCAGCCCCAGCATTTT.

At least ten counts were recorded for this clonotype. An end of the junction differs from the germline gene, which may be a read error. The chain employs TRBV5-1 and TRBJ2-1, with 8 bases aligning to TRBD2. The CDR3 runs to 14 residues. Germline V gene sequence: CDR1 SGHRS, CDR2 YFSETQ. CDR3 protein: CASSPGQKRGPVLF. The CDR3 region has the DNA TGCGCCAGCAGCCCCGGCCAAAAGCGGGGGCCCGTTCTCTTC.

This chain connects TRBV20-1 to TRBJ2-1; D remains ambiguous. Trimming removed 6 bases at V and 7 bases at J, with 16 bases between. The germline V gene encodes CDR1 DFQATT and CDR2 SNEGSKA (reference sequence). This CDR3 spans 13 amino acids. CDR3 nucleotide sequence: TGCAGTGCCCCGCGCCTAGTGCTTAATGAGCAGTTCTTC. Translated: CSAPRLVLNEQFF.

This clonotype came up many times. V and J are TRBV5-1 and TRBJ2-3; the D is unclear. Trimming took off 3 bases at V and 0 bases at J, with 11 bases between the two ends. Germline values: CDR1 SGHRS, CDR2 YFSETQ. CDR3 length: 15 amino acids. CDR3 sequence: CASSYAISSTDTQYF. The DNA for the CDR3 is TGCGCCAGCAGCTACGCAATATCTAGCACAGATACGCAGTATTTT. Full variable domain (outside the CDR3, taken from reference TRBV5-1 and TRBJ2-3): KAGVTQTPRYLIKTRGQQVTLSCSPISGHRSVSWYQQTPGQGLQFLFEYFSETQRNKGNFPGRFSGRQFSNSRSEMNVSTLELGDSALYLCASSYAISSTDTQYFGPGTRLTVL.

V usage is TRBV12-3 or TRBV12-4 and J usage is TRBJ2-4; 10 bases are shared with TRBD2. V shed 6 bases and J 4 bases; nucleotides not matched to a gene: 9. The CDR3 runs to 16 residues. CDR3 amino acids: CASRLTSGQKKNIQYF. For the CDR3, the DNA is TGTGCCAGCAGATTGACTAGCGGGCAAAAAAAAAACATTCAGTACTTC.

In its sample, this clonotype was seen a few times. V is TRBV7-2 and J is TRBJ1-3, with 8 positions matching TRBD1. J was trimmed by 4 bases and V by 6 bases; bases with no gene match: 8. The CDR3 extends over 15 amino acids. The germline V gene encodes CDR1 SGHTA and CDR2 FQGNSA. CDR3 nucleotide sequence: TGTGCCAGCAGACCAGGGGGCGCAGGAGGAAACACCATATATTTT. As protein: CASRPGGAGGNTIYF.

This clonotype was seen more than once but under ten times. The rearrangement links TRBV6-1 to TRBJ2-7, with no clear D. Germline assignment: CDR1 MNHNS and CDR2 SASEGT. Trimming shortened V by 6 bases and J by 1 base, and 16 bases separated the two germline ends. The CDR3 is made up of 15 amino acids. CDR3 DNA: TGTGCCAGCAGCACGTTGAGGACCAGGTCCTACGAGCAGTACTTC. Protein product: CASSTLRTRSYEQYF.

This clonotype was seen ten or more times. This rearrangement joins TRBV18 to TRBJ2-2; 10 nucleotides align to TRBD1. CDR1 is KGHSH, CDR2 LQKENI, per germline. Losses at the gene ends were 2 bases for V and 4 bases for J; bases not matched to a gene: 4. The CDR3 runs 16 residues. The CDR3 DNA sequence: TGTGCCAGCTCACCAGGGACAGGGGCGCTCACCGGGGAGCTGTTTTTT. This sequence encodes CASSPGTGALTGELFF.

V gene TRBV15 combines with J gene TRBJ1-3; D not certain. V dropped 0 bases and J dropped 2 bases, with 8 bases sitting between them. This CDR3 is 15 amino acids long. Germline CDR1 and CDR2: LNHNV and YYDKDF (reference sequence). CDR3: CATSRESGTGNTIYF. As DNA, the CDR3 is TGTGCCACCAGCAGAGAATCGGGGACTGGAAACACCATATATTTT.

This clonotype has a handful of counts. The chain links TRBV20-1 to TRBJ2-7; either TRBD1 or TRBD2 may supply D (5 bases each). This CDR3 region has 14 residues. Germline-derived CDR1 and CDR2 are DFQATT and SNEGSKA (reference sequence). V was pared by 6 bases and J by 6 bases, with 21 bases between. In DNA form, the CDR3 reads TGCAGTGCCCACCTCCGGGGCGCGGTGGGCGAGCAGTACTTC. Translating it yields CSAHLRGAVGEQYF.

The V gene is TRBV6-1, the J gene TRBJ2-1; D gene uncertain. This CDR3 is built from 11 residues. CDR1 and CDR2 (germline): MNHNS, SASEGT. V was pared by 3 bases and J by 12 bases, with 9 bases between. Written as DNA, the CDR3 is TGTGCCAGCAGTGAGAATGCCTTGCAGTTCTTC. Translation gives CASSENALQFF.

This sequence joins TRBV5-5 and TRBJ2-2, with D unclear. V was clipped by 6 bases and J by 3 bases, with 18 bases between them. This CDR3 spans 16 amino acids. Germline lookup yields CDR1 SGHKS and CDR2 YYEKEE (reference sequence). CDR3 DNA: TGTGCCAGCACCCCTATCGTATTTTCCTACACCGGGGAGCTGTTTTTT. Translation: CASTPIVFSYTGELFF.

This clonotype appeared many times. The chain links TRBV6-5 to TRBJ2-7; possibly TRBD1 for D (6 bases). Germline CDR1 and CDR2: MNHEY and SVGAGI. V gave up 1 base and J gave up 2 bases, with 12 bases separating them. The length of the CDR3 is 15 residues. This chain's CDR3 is CASSYLQGSPYEQYF. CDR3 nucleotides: TGTGCCAGCAGTTACTTACAGGGCTCCCCCTACGAGCAGTACTTC.

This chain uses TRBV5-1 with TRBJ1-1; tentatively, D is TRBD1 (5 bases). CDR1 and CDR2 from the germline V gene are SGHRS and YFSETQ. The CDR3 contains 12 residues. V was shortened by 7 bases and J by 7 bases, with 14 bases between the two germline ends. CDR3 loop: CASGTGTNEAFF. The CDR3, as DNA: TGCGCCAGCGGGACCGGGACTAATGAAGCTTTCTTT.

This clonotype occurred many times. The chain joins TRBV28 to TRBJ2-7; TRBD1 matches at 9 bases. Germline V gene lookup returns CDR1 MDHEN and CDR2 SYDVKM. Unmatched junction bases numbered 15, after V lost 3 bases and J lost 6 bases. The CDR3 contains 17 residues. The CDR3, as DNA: TGTGCCAGCAGTTTTGATCCGGGACAGGGCCTCTTCGCCGAGCAGTACTTC. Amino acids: CASSFDPGQGLFAEQYF.

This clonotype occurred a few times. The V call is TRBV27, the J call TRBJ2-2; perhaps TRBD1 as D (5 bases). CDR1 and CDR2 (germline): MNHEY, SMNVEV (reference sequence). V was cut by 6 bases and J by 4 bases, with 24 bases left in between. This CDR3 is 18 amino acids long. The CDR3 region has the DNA TGTGCCAGCAGAACGAAGGGGCCTGAAATAAGTGGCACCGGGGAGCTGTTTTTT. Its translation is CASRTKGPEISGTGELFF.

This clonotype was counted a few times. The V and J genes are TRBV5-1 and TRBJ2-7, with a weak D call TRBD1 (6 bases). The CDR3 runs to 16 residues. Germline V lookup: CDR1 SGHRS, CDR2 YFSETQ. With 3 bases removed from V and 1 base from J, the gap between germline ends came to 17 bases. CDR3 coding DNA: TGCGCCAGCAGCTCATCTCCGGGACATCCTTCCTACGAGCAGTACTTC. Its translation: CASSSSPGHPSYEQYF.

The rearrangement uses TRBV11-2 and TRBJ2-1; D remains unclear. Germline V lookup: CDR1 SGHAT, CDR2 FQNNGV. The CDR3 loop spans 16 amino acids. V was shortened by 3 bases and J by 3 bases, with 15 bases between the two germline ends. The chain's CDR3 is CASSLTLGGYYNEQFF. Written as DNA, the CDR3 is TGTGCCAGCAGCTTGACCCTGGGTGGTTACTACAATGAGCAGTTCTTC.

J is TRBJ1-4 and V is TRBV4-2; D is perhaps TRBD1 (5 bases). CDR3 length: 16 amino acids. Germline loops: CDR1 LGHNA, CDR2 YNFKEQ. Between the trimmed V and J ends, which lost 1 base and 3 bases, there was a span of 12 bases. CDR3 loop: CASSQGSGTANEKLFF. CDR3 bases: TGTGCCAGCAGCCAAGGCTCCGGGACCGCTAATGAAAAACTGTTTTTT.

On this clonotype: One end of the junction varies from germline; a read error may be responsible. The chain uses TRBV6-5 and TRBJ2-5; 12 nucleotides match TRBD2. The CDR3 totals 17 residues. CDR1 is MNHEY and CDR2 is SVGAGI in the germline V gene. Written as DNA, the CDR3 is TGTGCCAGCAATTACTCGGCTCTAGCGGGGGGGCCAGAGACCCAGTACTTC. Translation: CASNYSALAGGPETQYF.

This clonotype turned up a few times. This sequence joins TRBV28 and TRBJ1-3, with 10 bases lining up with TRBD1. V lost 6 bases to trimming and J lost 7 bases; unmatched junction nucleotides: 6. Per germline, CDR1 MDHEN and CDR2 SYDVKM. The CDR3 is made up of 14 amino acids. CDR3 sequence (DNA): TGTGCCAGCAGCCCCGGGACAGGGGCTAACACCATATATTTT. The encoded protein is CASSPGTGANTIYF. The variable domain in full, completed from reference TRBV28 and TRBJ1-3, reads DVKVTQSSRYLVKRTGEKVFLECVQDMDHENMFWYRQDPGLGLRLIYFSYDVKMKEKGDIPEGYSVSREKKERFSLILESASTNQTSMYLCASSPGTGANTIYFGEGSWLTVV.

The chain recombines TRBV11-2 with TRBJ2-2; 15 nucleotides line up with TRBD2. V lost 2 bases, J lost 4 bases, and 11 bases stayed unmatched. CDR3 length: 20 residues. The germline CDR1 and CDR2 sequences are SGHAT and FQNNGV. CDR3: CASSLHPGLAGGGTTGELFF. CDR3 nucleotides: TGTGCCAGCAGCTTACACCCGGGACTAGCGGGGGGTGGTACCACCGGGGAGCTGTTTTTT.

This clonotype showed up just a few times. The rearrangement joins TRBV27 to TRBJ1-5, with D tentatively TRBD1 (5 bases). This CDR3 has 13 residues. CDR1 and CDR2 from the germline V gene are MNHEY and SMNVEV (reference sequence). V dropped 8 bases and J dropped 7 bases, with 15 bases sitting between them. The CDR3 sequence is CASVGGPGQPQHF. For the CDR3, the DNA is TGTGCCAGCGTCGGGGGACCAGGGCAGCCCCAGCATTTT.

CDR3 amino acids: CASTAGVLDTQYF. DNA for the CDR3: TGTGCCAGCACGGCGGGAGTTTTAGATACGCAGTATTTT. This chain joins TRBV7-2 and TRBJ2-3; 7 positions agree with TRBD2. Per germline, CDR1 SGHTA and CDR2 FQGNSA. This CDR3 spans 13 amino acids. The V and J ends lost 7 bases and 5 bases, in that order; junction bases with no gene match: 6.